Shown below are 27 T cell receptor beta chains from a single sample sequenced in a study of T cells after yellow fever vaccination. In TCRdb, the 5' RACE reads were re-called with MiXCR into one record per CDR3 protein. The top ten clones hold less than 3% of a sample with roughly 180,000 distinct CDR3 sequences, 6.2% of them seen once. Source: CD4+ T cells sorted from PBMCs, taken on the day of the first yellow fever vaccination. These receptor sequences come from a man between 18 and 29 years old who received the YFV17D yellow fever vaccine.

The chain combines TRBV6-1 with TRBJ1-1, with TRBD1 identical over 8 bases. The CDR3 runs to 15 residues. The V gene's germline CDR1 is MNHNS and CDR2 SASEGT. With 4 bases clipped from V and 1 base from J, the junction kept 5 bases outside the gene matches. CDR3: CASSGTGTGNTEAFF. As DNA, the CDR3 is TGTGCCAGCAGTGGAACGGGGACAGGGAACACTGAAGCTTTCTTT.

There are a few counts of this clonotype. The rearrangement joins TRBV5-1 to TRBJ1-6; D not certain. The V and J ends lost 3 bases and 7 bases respectively, with 17 bases between them. Germline-derived CDR1 and CDR2 are SGHRS and YFSETQ. This CDR3 is 16 amino acids long. The CDR3 reads CASSSIAAGVNSPLHF. The CDR3 DNA reads TGCGCCAGCAGCTCGATAGCCGCAGGTGTGAATTCACCCCTCCACTTT.

This clonotype showed up just a few times. The chain combines TRBV10-3 with TRBJ1-6, with D possibly matching TRBD1 (5 bases). The CDR3 runs to 13 residues. V lost 5 bases to trimming and J lost 10 bases, with 12 bases between them. Germline values: CDR1 ENHRY, CDR2 SYGVKD. CDR3 amino acids: CAISPGLRSPLHF. Written as DNA, the CDR3 is TGTGCCATCAGTCCAGGGTTGAGGTCACCCCTCCACTTT.

This clonotype was seen a handful of times. This rearrangement joins TRBV5-4 to TRBJ2-4, with 10 bases aligning to TRBD2. Germline lookup yields CDR1 SGHNT and CDR2 YYREEE (reference sequence). V trimming: 1 base; J trimming: 1 base; junction bases outside the gene matches: 5. The CDR3 loop spans 17 amino acids. This CDR3 reads CASSLPGTSDAKNIQYF. CDR3 DNA: TGTGCCAGCAGCTTGCCCGGGACTAGCGACGCCAAAAACATTCAGTACTTC.

This clonotype was seen repeatedly, ten times or more. V and J are TRBV12-3 or TRBV12-4 and TRBJ1-1, with D perhaps TRBD1 (5 bases). This CDR3 region has 13 residues. Trimming shortened V by 6 bases and J by 0 bases, and 8 bases separated the two germline ends. The CDR3 sequence is CASRQELNTEAFF. In DNA form, the CDR3 reads TGTGCCAGCAGACAGGAGTTGAACACTGAAGCTTTCTTT.

This clonotype was found a few times. The CDR3 loop reads CASSWGNQGWEEQYF. The CDR3 coding sequence is TGTGCCAGCAGCTGGGGTAACCAGGGATGGGAAGAGCAGTACTTC. The chain combines TRBV7-2 with TRBJ2-7; maybe TRBD1 (5 bases). Germline V CDR1 and CDR2: SGHTA, FQGNSA. Trimming removed 4 bases at V and 7 bases at J, with 20 bases between. This CDR3 region has 15 residues.

This clonotype was seen repeatedly, ten times or more. V is TRBV28 and J is TRBJ2-7; 7 bases map to TRBD2. V was clipped by 5 bases and J by 0 bases; unmatched bases: 4. There are 14 residues in the CDR3. Germline CDR1 and CDR2: MDHEN and SYDVKM. The CDR3 loop is CASSPSGSSYEQYV. In DNA form, the CDR3 reads TGTGCCAGCAGTCCTAGCGGTAGCTCCTACGAGCAGTACGTC.

This clonotype has ten or more counts. The chain combines TRBV6-5 with TRBJ2-7; the D gene is possibly TRBD1 (6 bases). CDR3 length: 13 residues. Germline lookup yields CDR1 MNHEY and CDR2 SVGAGI. V was shortened by 2 bases and J by 3 bases, with 8 bases between the two germline ends. The CDR3 reads CASSYVGHYEQYF. The CDR3 DNA reads TGTGCCAGCAGTTACGTGGGACACTACGAGCAGTACTTC.

This clonotype was counted ten times or more. The chain recombines TRBV5-6 with TRBJ2-7, with D tentatively TRBD2 (6 bases). Germline V gene sequence: CDR1 SGHDT, CDR2 YYEEEE. The V end lost 4 bases, the J end lost 0 bases, and 11 bases lay between the germline ends. This CDR3 has 14 amino acids. This CDR3 is CASSGKDYSYEQYF. The CDR3 DNA reads as TGTGCCAGCAGCGGGAAGGACTACTCCTACGAGCAGTACTTC.

Only a few counts were recorded for this clonotype. The J gene is TRBJ2-5, the V gene TRBV7-7; D assignment may be TRBD1 or TRBD2 (5 bases each). Germline lookup yields CDR1 SSHAT and CDR2 FNYEAQ (reference sequence). The V and J ends lost 5 bases and 3 bases respectively, with 16 bases between them. CDR3 size: 15 residues. CDR3 protein: CASSPTGTREETQYF. The CDR3 DNA sequence: TGTGCCAGCAGCCCGACCGGGACGCGAGAAGAGACCCAGTACTTC.

This clonotype has ten or more counts. V gene TRBV28 combines with J gene TRBJ2-3; D remains unclear. CDR3 size: 13 residues. Trimming pared 8 bases from V and 2 bases from J, leaving 11 bases between. The germline V gene encodes CDR1 MDHEN and CDR2 SYDVKM. The CDR3 loop is CASVVSSTDTQYF. The CDR3 DNA follows: TGTGCCAGCGTAGTGTCTTCCACAGATACGCAGTATTTT.

This clonotype was observed many times. This chain uses TRBV3-1 with TRBJ2-2; D gene uncertain. The CDR3 covers 12 residues. Germline V gene data show CDR1 as LGHDT and CDR2 as YNNKEL (reference sequence). The germline V and J ends were trimmed by 1 base and 5 bases, with 2 bases remaining between them. CDR3 nucleotides: TGTGCCAGCAGCCAAGTTACCGGGGAGCTGTTTTTT. This translates into CASSQVTGELFF. Filled out from reference TRBV3-1 and TRBJ2-2, the complete variable domain reads DTAVSQTPKYLVTQMGNDKSIKCEQNLGHDTMYWYKQDSKKFLKIMFSYNNKELIINETVPNRFSPKSPDKAHLNLHINSLELGDSAVYFCASSQVTGELFFGEGSRLTVL.

Many counts were recorded for this clonotype. This chain connects TRBV7-2 to TRBJ1-1; D is possibly TRBD1 (5 bases). With 5 bases removed from V and 3 bases from J, the gap between germline ends came to 19 bases. There are 16 residues in the CDR3. Germline V CDR1 and CDR2: SGHTA, FQGNSA. This CDR3 is CASSNALYGGYTEAFF. CDR3 DNA: TGTGCCAGCAGCAACGCGTTATACGGGGGGTACACTGAAGCTTTCTTT.

The chain recombines TRBV6-1 with TRBJ2-1, with a weak D call TRBD1 (5 bases). The V gene lost 10 bases and the J gene lost 7 bases, with 20 bases spanning the gap. Germline V gives CDR1 MNHNS, CDR2 SASEGT. The CDR3 extends over 14 amino acids. The CDR3 loop reads CATQTAHKGNEQFF. CDR3 in DNA: TGTGCCACCCAGACAGCACACAAAGGAAATGAGCAGTTCTTC.

This clonotype turned up a few times. V gene TRBV6-5 combines with J gene TRBJ2-6; perhaps TRBD2 as D (5 bases). Trimming left V 0 bases short and J 2 bases short, with 14 bases between. Per the germline V gene, CDR1 is MNHEY and CDR2 is SVGAGI. The CDR3 contains 18 residues. Here the CDR3 reads CASSYSRRLGTGANVLTF. CDR3 nucleotides: TGTGCCAGCAGTTACTCGAGACGACTCGGGACTGGGGCCAACGTCCTGACTTTC.

This clonotype came up a few times. The chain couples TRBV18 to TRBJ1-3; maybe TRBD1 (6 bases). V lost 3 bases, J lost 0 bases, and 12 bases lay in between. This CDR3 has 16 residues. The germline gives CDR1 KGHSH, CDR2 LQKENI. CDR3 amino acids: CASSPRTADSGNTIYF. CDR3 DNA: TGTGCCAGCTCACCTCGGACAGCCGACTCTGGAAACACCATATATTTT.

This clonotype appeared many times. The chain is built from TRBV12-3 or TRBV12-4 and TRBJ1-6, with a weak D call TRBD1 (6 bases). The CDR3 totals 16 residues. The V end was cut by 4 bases, the J end by 8 bases, with 18 bases between. The CDR3 loop is CASSSGGRVVYSPLHF. CDR3 sequence (DNA): TGTGCCAGCAGTTCCGGGGGGCGCGTGGTGTATTCACCCCTCCACTTT.

At least ten counts were recorded for this clonotype. This sequence joins TRBV11-2 and TRBJ1-6, with 8 bases fitting TRBD1. The ends lost 1 base at V and 9 bases at J; junction bases unmatched: 5. Germline assignment: CDR1 SGHAT and CDR2 FQNNGV. The CDR3 runs 15 residues. The CDR3 sequence: CASSLVQGAVSPLHF. The CDR3 nucleotides are TGTGCCAGCAGCTTAGTGCAGGGGGCCGTTTCACCCCTCCACTTT.

There are many counts of this clonotype. This sequence joins TRBV7-2 and TRBJ1-3; unclear D gene. This CDR3 spans 14 amino acids. The germline CDR1 and CDR2 sequences are SGHTA and FQGNSA. Trimming stripped 5 bases from V and 8 bases from J, with 16 bases between. The CDR3 here is CASSPGPLADTIYF. The CDR3 nucleotides read TGTGCCAGCAGCCCCGGGCCTTTAGCGGACACCATATATTTT. The full variable domain, in which reference TRBV7-2 and TRBJ1-3 provide the parts outside the CDR3, is GAGVSQSPSNKVTEKGKDVELRCDPISGHTALYWYRQSLGQGLEFLIYFQGNSAPDKSGLPSDRFSAERTGGSVSTLTIQRTQQEDSAVYLCASSPGPLADTIYFGEGSWLTVV.

This clonotype was counted ten times or more. The chain recombines TRBV5-1 with TRBJ1-2; perhaps TRBD1 as D (6 bases). Trimming pared 5 bases from V and 8 bases from J, leaving 22 bases between. The CDR3 is 15 residues long. In germline, CDR1 is SGHRS, CDR2 YFSETQ. The DNA of the CDR3 is TGCGCCAGCAGTTCTTTTACTGCAGGGGTCGGAGGCTACACCTTC. As protein: CASSSFTAGVGGYTF.

The chain is built from TRBV18 and TRBJ2-7; 7 bases line up with TRBD1. This CDR3 contains 15 residues. Germline CDR1 is KGHSH and CDR2 is LQKENI. J lost 3 bases, V lost 0 bases, and 5 bases had no gene match. The CDR3 here is CASSPPGDSVYEQYF. For the CDR3, the DNA is TGTGCCAGCTCACCACCGGGGGACAGCGTCTACGAGCAGTACTTC.

This clonotype was detected ten times or more. The J gene is TRBJ2-2, the V gene TRBV12-3 or TRBV12-4; 8 bases match TRBD1. The CDR3 totals 17 residues. Trimming at V came to 4 bases and at J to 5 bases, leaving 12 bases not matched to a gene. The chain's CDR3 is CASSSLFGQGATGELFF. The CDR3 nucleotides are TGTGCCAGCAGTTCCCTCTTCGGGCAGGGGGCGACCGGGGAGCTGTTTTTT.

The chain combines TRBV7-9 with TRBJ1-2; D is unclear. The CDR3 sequence is 12 residues long. V shed 5 bases and J shed 11 bases, with 15 bases lying between them. Germline-derived CDR1 and CDR2 are SEHNR and FQNEAQ (reference sequence). The CDR3 loop is CASSPTILKYTF. The CDR3 region has the DNA TGTGCCAGCAGCCCCACGATACTGAAATACACCTTC. The variable domain in full, with the rest retrieved from reference TRBV7-9 and TRBJ1-2, is DTGVSQNPRHKITKRGQNVTFRCDPISEHNRLYWYRQTLGQGPEFLTYFQNEAQLEKSRLLSDRFSAERPKGSFSTLEIQRTEQGDSAMYLCASSPTILKYTFGSGTRLTVV.

CDR3: CASSVTDSYSPLHF. DNA for the CDR3: TGTGCCAGCAGCGTAACGGACAGCTATTCACCCCTCCACTTT. This chain joins TRBV9 and TRBJ1-6; D may be TRBD1 (6 bases). The V end lost 1 base, the J end lost 8 bases, and 10 bases lay between the germline ends. Germline loops: CDR1 SGDLS, CDR2 YYNGEE. The CDR3 extends over 14 amino acids.

At least ten counts were recorded for this clonotype. The V call is TRBV2, the J call TRBJ1-5; the match to TRBD1 covers 8 bases. Germline loops: CDR1 SNHLY, CDR2 FYNNEI. Trimming took 5 bases from V and 3 from J; bases not matched to a gene: 3. This CDR3 is built from 14 residues. The CDR3 DNA follows: TGTGCCAGCAGTCCGGACAGGGACAATCAGCCCCAGCATTTT. Its protein product is CASSPDRDNQPQHF.

This clonotype has at least ten counts. The chain couples TRBV6-5 to TRBJ2-1; 12 bases match TRBD2. The germline V gene has CDR1 MNHEY and CDR2 SVGAGI. V lost 2 bases and J lost 8; bases outside the gene matches: 4. The CDR3 contains 15 residues. The CDR3 is CASSYASGGAHEQFF. CDR3 bases: TGTGCCAGCAGTTACGCTAGCGGGGGGGCACATGAGCAGTTCTTC.

This clonotype appeared many times. CDR3 in amino acids: CASSLGLRAGGPNEQFF. CDR3 nucleotide sequence: TGTGCCAGCAGCTTAGGGTTGCGGGCGGGGGGCCCCAATGAGCAGTTCTTC. This rearrangement joins TRBV7-2 to TRBJ2-1; TRBD2 matches 8 bases. The CDR3 is 17 residues long. The germline CDR1 and CDR2 sequences are SGHTA and FQGNSA. The J segment lost 6 bases and the V segment lost 1 base, leaving 11 bases of the junction unmatched.